This T cell receptor beta chain was recovered during a study of identical twins. Trimming left V 2 bases short and J 0 bases short, with 12 bases between. The CDR3 totals 16 residues. Germline CDR1 reads SGHTA; CDR2 reads FQGNSA. This clonotype was counted ten times or more. TCRdb ran MiXCR on the 5' RACE reads and lists one entry per CDR3 protein. The sample lists a few hundred thousand distinct CDR3 sequences, 9% to 10% seen once, with around 8.6% in the top ten. The chain employs TRBV7-2 and TRBJ2-3; the D call may be TRBD1 or TRBD2 (5 bases each). Sequenced input: naive T cells sorted from blood. The TCR originated in a woman between 50 and 59 years old in good health. The CDR3 here is CASSLWGGRSTDTQYF. CDR3 DNA: TGTGCCAGCAGCTTATGGGGCGGGCGTAGCACAGATACGCAGTATTTT.